This TCR beta chain was sequenced for a study of early T cells in non-severe SARS-CoV-2 infection. In the study overall: Chains were unpaired, as sequencing was done on bulk RNA from unsorted whole blood.

This clonotype was observed a handful of times. Individual cDNA molecules carried attached unique molecular identifiers. TCRdb re-analysed the 5' RACE reads in MiXCR, keeping a single row per CDR3 protein. The sample holds about 98,000 distinct CDR3 sequences, approximately 14% seen once. J lost 5 bases, V lost 5 bases, and 9 bases had no gene match. Germline CDR1 MNHEY, CDR2 SVGEGT. The CDR3 length is 16 residues. The TCR originated in an adult who was a healthcare worker with PCR-confirmed SARS-CoV-2 infection or an uninfected control (not recorded which). This rearrangement joins TRBV6-2 or TRBV6-3 to TRBJ2-5; TRBD2 aligns across 12 bases. Sample: whole blood. The CDR3 region is CASSPLAGGGRETQYF. CDR3 in DNA: TGTGCCAGCAGTCCACTAGCGGGAGGAGGAAGGGAGACCCAGTACTTC.